This passage covers 20 T cell receptor beta chains from one sample sequenced in a study of blood T cell repertoires in COVID-19. The data were produced by immunoSEQ multiplex PCR, yet TCRdb's version contains in-frame clones alone and is incomplete. The data contain about 81,000 clones, more than 85% of them singletons. The material sequenced was PBMCs or T cells enriched from blood (not recorded which). The source is a woman in her fifties or sixties with acute COVID-19.

V usage is TRBV6-1 and J usage is TRBJ2-5; the D gene is possibly TRBD1 (5 bases). The CDR3 has 12 residues. CDR1 is MNHNS and CDR2 is SASEGT in the germline V gene. V lost 1 base, J lost 5 bases, and 5 bases lay in between. CDR3: CASSEEGETQYF. The CDR3 coding sequence is TGTGCCAGCAGTGAAGAGGGGGAGACCCAGTACTTC.

The chain couples TRBV19 to TRBJ1-5; D ambiguous. This CDR3 has 15 residues. From germline, CDR1 is LNHDA and CDR2 SQIVND (reference sequence). Deletions cut 7 bases from V and 7 bases from J, with 20 bases between. Here the CDR3 reads CASIGPPRGGQPQHF. The CDR3 nucleotides are TGTGCCAGTATCGGCCCCCCGCGGGGTGGCCAGCCCCAGCATTTT.

V usage is TRBV5-6 and J usage is TRBJ2-1; 10 positions match TRBD2. Unmatched junction bases numbered 2, after V lost 0 bases and J lost 5 bases. Germline-derived CDR1 and CDR2 are SGHDT and YYEEEE. This CDR3 comprises 15 residues. The CDR3 here is CASSLDLAGDNEQFF. Here the CDR3 DNA reads TGTGCCAGCAGCTTGGACCTAGCGGGAGACAATGAGCAGTTCTTC.

The chain combines TRBV19 with TRBJ2-2; tentative D call: TRBD2 (6 bases). V was cut by 3 bases and J by 8 bases, with 22 bases left in between. CDR1 and CDR2 from the germline V gene are LNHDA and SQIVND (reference sequence). This CDR3 region has 17 residues. CDR3 in DNA: TGTGCCAGTAGTATCCTGATGGGGGGTACAGTGAAAGGGGAGCTGTTTTTT. Protein sequence: CASSILMGGTVKGELFF.

This chain joins TRBV7-2 and TRBJ2-1, with 7 bases that match TRBD2. The CDR3 consists of 15 residues. With 0 bases clipped from V and 6 bases from J, the junction kept 5 bases outside the gene matches. In germline, CDR1 is SGHTA, CDR2 FQGNSA. For the CDR3, the DNA is TGTGCCAGCAGCTTAGCGGGAGGGGCCGCCAATGAGCAGTTCTTC. It specifies CASSLAGGAANEQFF.

Here the CDR3 reads CASSLLAGATAGELFF. CDR3 coding DNA: TGTGCCAGCAGCTTACTAGCGGGAGCGACGGCCGGGGAGCTGTTTTTT. The genes are TRBV7-9 and TRBJ2-2; 10 bases are a match to TRBD2. Germline-derived CDR1 and CDR2 are SEHNR and FQNEAQ (reference sequence). V was pared by 2 bases and J by 6 bases, with 6 bases of the junction left unmatched. CDR3 length: 16 amino acids.

This sequence joins TRBV28 and TRBJ1-5; tentatively, D is TRBD1 (6 bases). This CDR3 has 16 amino acids. CDR1 is MDHEN and CDR2 is SYDVKM in the germline V gene. Trimming shortened V by 2 bases and J by 5 bases, and 16 bases separated the two germline ends. DNA of the CDR3: TGTGCCAGCAGTTTAACAGGGCGTAATAGGGATCAGCCCCAGCATTTT. Amino acids: CASSLTGRNRDQPQHF. Variable domain in full (rest from reference TRBV28 and TRBJ1-5): DVKVTQSSRYLVKRTGEKVFLECVQDMDHENMFWYRQDPGLGLRLIYFSYDVKMKEKGDIPEGYSVSREKKERFSLILESASTNQTSMYLCASSLTGRNRDQPQHFGDGTRLSIL.

The V gene is TRBV18, the J gene TRBJ1-1; D unresolved. The CDR3 is made up of 14 amino acids. Germline CDR1 and CDR2: KGHSH and LQKENI. V was clipped by 2 bases and J by 1 base, with 8 bases between them. CDR3 residues: CASSPMDWNTEAFF. CDR3 sequence (DNA): TGTGCCAGCTCACCAATGGACTGGAACACTGAAGCTTTCTTT.

This chain uses TRBV27 with TRBJ1-3; 8 bases align to TRBD1. Trimming took 6 bases from V and 2 from J; bases not matched to a gene: 6. This CDR3 is built from 15 residues. CDR1 and CDR2 from the germline V gene are MNHEY and SMNVEV (reference sequence). CDR3 amino acids: CASRTTGGTGNTIYF. The CDR3 DNA sequence: TGTGCCAGCAGGACCACAGGGGGTACTGGAAACACCATATATTTT.

The V and J genes are TRBV2 and TRBJ2-7, with D possibly matching TRBD1 (5 bases). In germline, CDR1 is SNHLY, CDR2 FYNNEI. V lost 6 bases and J 6 bases, leaving 6 bases between the germline ends. CDR3 length: 10 residues. This chain's CDR3 is CASRGLEQYF. The CDR3 region has the DNA TGTGCCAGCAGGGGGCTCGAGCAGTACTTC.

This chain links TRBV24-1 with TRBJ2-3, with D perhaps matching TRBD1 (6 bases). The CDR3 totals 14 residues. The V end lost 6 bases, the J end lost 4 bases, and 13 bases lay between the germline ends. Germline assignment: CDR1 KGHDR and CDR2 SFDVKD. DNA for the CDR3: TGTGCCACCAGTCTGGCAGGGGATTCAGATACGCAGTATTTT. Its translation: CATSLAGDSDTQYF.

This chain joins TRBV2 and TRBJ1-3, with D hard to call. CDR1 and CDR2 from the germline V gene are SNHLY and FYNNEI. Deletions cut 8 bases from V and 5 bases from J, with 16 bases between. CDR3 length equals 14 residues. The chain's CDR3 is CASAGRQRRNTIYF. The CDR3 DNA is TGTGCCAGCGCTGGCCGGCAGCGGCGAAACACCATATATTTT.

The chain recombines TRBV14 with TRBJ1-2; D is unresolved. Germline CDR1 is SGHDN and CDR2 is FVKESK. The CDR3 is made up of 13 amino acids. Trimming took 2 bases from V and 7 from J, leaving 11 bases between them. In DNA, the CDR3 is TGTGCCAGCAGCCAATCCGTCCGGGGTGGCTACACCTTC. Protein product: CASSQSVRGGYTF. Full variable domain (outside the CDR3, taken from reference TRBV14 and TRBJ1-2): EAGVTQFPSHSVIEKGQTVTLRCDPISGHDNLYWYRRVMGKEIKFLLHFVKESKQDESGMPNNRFLAERTGGTYSTLKVQPAELEDSGVYFCASSQSVRGGYTFGSGTRLTVV.

The chain employs TRBV27 and TRBJ1-5; D remains unclear. Looked up from germline, CDR1 is MNHEY and CDR2 is SMNVEV (reference sequence). Trimming removed 6 bases from V and 4 bases from J, with 19 bases in between. The CDR3 has 16 residues. Here the CDR3 reads CASRTQAGSVNQPQHF. As DNA, the CDR3 is TGTGCCAGCAGGACCCAGGCGGGGTCCGTTAATCAGCCCCAGCATTTT.

The chain links TRBV25-1 to TRBJ2-3; weak D call: TRBD1 (5 bases). Germline loops: CDR1 MGHDK, CDR2 SYGVNS. This CDR3 region has 15 residues. The V and J ends lost 2 bases and 1 base respectively, with 10 bases between them. The CDR3 loop reads CASSEQGWGTDTQYF. For the CDR3, the DNA is TGTGCCAGCAGTGAACAGGGTTGGGGCACAGATACGCAGTATTTT. The full variable domain, its missing parts supplied by reference TRBV25-1 and TRBJ2-3, is EADIYQTPRYLVIGTGKKITLECSQTMGHDKMYWYQQDPGMELHLIHYSYGVNSTEKGDLSSESTVSRIRTEHFPLTLESARPSHTSQYLCASSEQGWGTDTQYFGPGTRLTVL.

This clone was seen only once. The rearrangement links TRBV30 to TRBJ1-5; D uncertain. The CDR3 runs 13 residues. Germline V lookup: CDR1 GTSNPN, CDR2 SVGIG (reference sequence). V was trimmed by 6 bases and J by 2 bases, leaving 11 bases between them. The CDR3 spells CACAGSGNQPQHF. In DNA form, the CDR3 reads TGTGCCTGTGCAGGATCGGGCAATCAGCCCCAGCATTTT.

This clone came up a few times. The V gene is TRBV5-4, the J gene TRBJ2-1; TRBD2 matches 9 bases. Germline assignment: CDR1 SGHNT and CDR2 YYREEE (reference sequence). The CDR3 has 16 residues. Trimming removed 3 bases from V and 0 bases from J; junction bases left unmatched: 4. The CDR3 sequence: CASSSNSGSSYNEQFF. The CDR3 DNA is TGTGCCAGCAGCTCAAATAGCGGGAGCTCCTACAATGAGCAGTTCTTC.

The rearrangement links TRBV19 to TRBJ2-2, with D maybe TRBD2 (6 bases). V was cut by 6 bases and J by 12 bases, with 17 bases left in between. This CDR3 comprises 13 residues. The germline V gene has CDR1 LNHDA and CDR2 SQIVND (reference sequence). CDR3 coding DNA: TGTGCCAGTAGCCCTGGGGCGGGAATGAAGCTGTTTTTT. It encodes CASSPGAGMKLFF.

The chain combines TRBV19 with TRBJ2-4, with D possibly being TRBD1 (5 bases). This CDR3 is built from 17 residues. Trimming stripped 5 bases from V and 2 bases from J, with 19 bases between. CDR1 is LNHDA, CDR2 SQIVND, per germline (reference sequence). The CDR3 sequence: CASSPYRTVGSKNIQYF. As DNA, the CDR3 is TGTGCCAGTAGTCCTTACAGGACGGTAGGTTCCAAAAACATTCAGTACTTC.

The chain recombines TRBV27 with TRBJ2-7; the match to TRBD1 covers 10 bases. Germline loops: CDR1 MNHEY, CDR2 SMNVEV (reference sequence). This CDR3 region has 15 residues. V shed 5 bases and J 5 bases; nucleotides not matched to a gene: 9. Here the CDR3 DNA reads TGTGCCAGCAGTGAACGACAGGGGGCTAAGGACGAGCAGTACTTC. Encoded protein: CASSERQGAKDEQYF.